The 4 T cell receptor beta chains in this list originate from one sample, sequenced in a study of prognosis after radiotherapy for stage I lung cancer (dated by TCRdb to 2020 to 2023). Sequenced on an Illumina HiSeq 3000. The TCR beta CDR3 region was amplified from genomic DNA by two rounds of multiplex PCR. The first PCR round used primers specific to each TRBV and TRBJ gene, with sequences filed in Chinese patent CN105087789A. TCRdb's own reprocessing of the public reads used fastp at Q25 and MiXCR and kept productive beta chains. Every CDR3 protein is listed once, alongside the most common genes and DNA of its rows. Across this sample there are some 15,000 distinct CDR3 sequences, with around 45% seen only once. The ten largest clones add up to around two fifths of the sample. Sample: PBMCs, taken before or after stereotactic body radiation therapy (not recorded which). These receptors originate from a donor aged 50 or older with non-small cell lung cancer.

The rearrangement links TRBV20-1 to TRBJ2-1; weak D call: TRBD2 (6 bases). There are 15 residues in the CDR3. V was pared by 1 base and J by 0 bases, with 10 bases between. CDR1 is DFQATT, CDR2 SNEGSKA, per germline (reference sequence). CDR3 sequence: CSARANSGSYNEQFF. Here the CDR3 DNA reads TGCAGTGCTAGAGCAAATAGCGGCTCCTACAATGAGCAGTTCTTC.

The chain uses TRBV6-5 and TRBJ1-4, with D tentatively TRBD1 (6 bases). The germline V gene encodes CDR1 MNHEY and CDR2 SVGAGI. The CDR3 totals 18 residues. The ends were cut back, 2 bases at V and 7 bases at J, with 23 bases in the middle. In DNA, the CDR3 is TGTGCCAGCAGTTACCGGCCCGGGGGCGCGACAAATATTGAAAAACTGTTTTTT. It specifies CASSYRPGGATNIEKLFF.

This clonotype was detected ten times or more. The chain has TRBV30 and TRBJ2-7; 8 positions agree with TRBD1. Germline CDR1 reads GTSNPN; CDR2 reads SVGIG (reference sequence). Trimming at V came to 0 bases and at J to 5 bases, leaving 12 bases not matched to a gene. This CDR3 contains 16 residues. The CDR3 spells CAWSVGPGTGNDEQYF. The DNA for the CDR3 is TGTGCCTGGAGTGTAGGTCCCGGGACAGGTAACGACGAGCAGTACTTC. The full variable domain, rest sourced from reference TRBV30 and TRBJ2-7, is SQTIHQWPATLVQPVGSPLSLECTVEGTSNPNLYWYRQAAGRGLQLLFYSVGIGQISSEVPQNLSASRPQDRQFILSSKKLLLSDSGFYLCAWSVGPGTGNDEQYFGPGTRLTVT.

CDR3 protein: CASMTLWTSPLHF. The CDR3 DNA follows: TGTGCCAGCATGACGTTGTGGACTTCACCCCTCCACTTT. The rearrangement joins TRBV6-2 or TRBV6-3 to TRBJ1-6; unclear D gene. Per the germline V gene, CDR1 is MNHEY and CDR2 is SVGEGT. Trimming took 7 bases from V and 9 from J, leaving 13 bases between them. The CDR3 contains 13 residues.